Sequencing of this T cell receptor (beta chain) was carried out in a study of circulating and synovial CD4+ cells in juvenile arthritis. As regards this clone: A junction boundary mismatches the germline segment, possibly from a read error. Other nucleotide sequences from this sample produce the same CDR3.

Libraries were prepared by immunoSEQ multiplex PCR; TCRdb keeps only in-frame clonotypes and omits some of them. This sample carries 30,000 to 40,000 clones, about 96% of them seen once, and the ten largest clones take about 0.61%. The CDR3 is 15 amino acids. Germline values: CDR1 MNHEY, CDR2 SVGAGI. The TCR originated in a human donor with juvenile idiopathic arthritis. This chain joins TRBV6-5 and TRBJ1-2; a weak D match, TRBD1 (6 bases). Sequenced sample: CD4+ T cells from blood. The DNA for the CDR3 is TGTGCCAGCAGCCCCCGACAGGACCCGAGATATGGCTATACCTTC. This encodes CASSPRQDPRYGYTF.